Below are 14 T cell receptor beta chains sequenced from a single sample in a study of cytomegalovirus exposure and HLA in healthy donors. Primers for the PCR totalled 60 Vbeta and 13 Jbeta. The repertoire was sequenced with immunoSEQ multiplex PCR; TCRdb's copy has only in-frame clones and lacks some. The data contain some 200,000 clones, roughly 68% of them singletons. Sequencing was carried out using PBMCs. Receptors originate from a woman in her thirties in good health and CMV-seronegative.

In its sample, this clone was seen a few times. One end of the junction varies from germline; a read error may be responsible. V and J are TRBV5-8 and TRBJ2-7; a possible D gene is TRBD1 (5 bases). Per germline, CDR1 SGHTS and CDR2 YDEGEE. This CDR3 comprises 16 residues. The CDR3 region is CASNDWGGADSHEQYF. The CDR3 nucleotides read TGTGCCAGCAACGACTGGGGTGGGGCAGACTCCCACGAGCAGTACTTC.

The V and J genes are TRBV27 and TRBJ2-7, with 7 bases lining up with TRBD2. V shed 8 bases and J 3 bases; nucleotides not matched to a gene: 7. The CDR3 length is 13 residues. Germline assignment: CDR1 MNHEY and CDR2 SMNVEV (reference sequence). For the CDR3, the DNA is TGTGCCAGCGCCATTACTAGCGTCTACGAGCAGTACTTC. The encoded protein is CASAITSVYEQYF.

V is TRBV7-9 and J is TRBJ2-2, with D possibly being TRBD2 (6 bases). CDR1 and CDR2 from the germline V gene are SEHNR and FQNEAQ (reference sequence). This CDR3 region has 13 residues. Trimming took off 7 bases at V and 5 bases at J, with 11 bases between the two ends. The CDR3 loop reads CASILAGTGELFF. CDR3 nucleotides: TGTGCCAGCATACTGGCGGGAACCGGGGAGCTGTTTTTT.

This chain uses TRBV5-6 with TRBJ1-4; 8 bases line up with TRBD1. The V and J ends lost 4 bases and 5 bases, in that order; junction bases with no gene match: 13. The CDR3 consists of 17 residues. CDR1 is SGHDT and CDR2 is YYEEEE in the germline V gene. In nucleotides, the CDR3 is TGTGCCAGCAGCCTACTATCGGGGACAGGAAACAATGAAAAACTGTTTTTT. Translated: CASSLLSGTGNNEKLFF.

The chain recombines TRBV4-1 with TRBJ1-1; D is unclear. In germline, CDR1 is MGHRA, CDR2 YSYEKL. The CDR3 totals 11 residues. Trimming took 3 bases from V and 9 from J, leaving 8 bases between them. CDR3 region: CASSQSSQAFF. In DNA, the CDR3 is TGCGCCAGCAGCCAGAGTAGTCAAGCTTTCTTT.

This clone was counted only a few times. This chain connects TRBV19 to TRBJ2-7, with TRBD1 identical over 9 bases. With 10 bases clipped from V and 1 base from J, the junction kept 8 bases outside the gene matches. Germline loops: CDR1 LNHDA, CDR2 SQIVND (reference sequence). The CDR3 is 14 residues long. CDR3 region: CATAPGTGSYEQYF. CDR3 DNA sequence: TGTGCCACCGCCCCCGGGACAGGGTCCTACGAGCAGTACTTC.

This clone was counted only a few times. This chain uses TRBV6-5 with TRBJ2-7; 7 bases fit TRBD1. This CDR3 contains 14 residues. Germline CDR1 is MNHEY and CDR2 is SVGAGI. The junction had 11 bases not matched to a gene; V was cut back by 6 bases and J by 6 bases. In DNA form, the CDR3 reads TGTGCCAGCAGAGGGGGCTTGGGGGCTGGCGAGCAGTACTTC. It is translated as CASRGGLGAGEQYF.

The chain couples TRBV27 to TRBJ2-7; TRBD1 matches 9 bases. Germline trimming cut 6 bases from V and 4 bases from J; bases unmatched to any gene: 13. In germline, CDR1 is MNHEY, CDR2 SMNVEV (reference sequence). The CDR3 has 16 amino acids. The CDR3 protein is CASRLSAGTGIYEQYF. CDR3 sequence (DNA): TGTGCCAGCAGGCTAAGCGCCGGGACAGGGATATACGAGCAGTACTTC.

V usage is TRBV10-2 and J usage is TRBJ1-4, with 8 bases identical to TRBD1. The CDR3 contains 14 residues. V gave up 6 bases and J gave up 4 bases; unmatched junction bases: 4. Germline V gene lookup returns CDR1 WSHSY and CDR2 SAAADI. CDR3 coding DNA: TGCGCCAGCAGAGGGGGACAGGATAATGAAAAACTGTTTTTT. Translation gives CASRGGQDNEKLFF.

The CDR3 region is CASSSRQGRTTGELFF. CDR3 nucleotide sequence: TGTGCCAGCAGCTCAAGACAGGGGAGGACCACCGGGGAGCTGTTTTTT. J is TRBJ2-2 and V is TRBV11-3; TRBD1 matches 8 bases. The CDR3 extends over 16 amino acids. Looked up from germline, CDR1 is SGHNT and CDR2 is YENEEA. The junction had 8 bases not matched to a gene; V was cut back by 4 bases and J by 4 bases.

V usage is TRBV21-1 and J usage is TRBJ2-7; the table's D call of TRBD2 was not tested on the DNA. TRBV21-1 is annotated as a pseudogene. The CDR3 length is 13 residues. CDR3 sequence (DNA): TGTGCCAGCTCATCCTCTTGCGCCTACGAGCAGTACTTC. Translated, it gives CASSSSCAYEQYF.

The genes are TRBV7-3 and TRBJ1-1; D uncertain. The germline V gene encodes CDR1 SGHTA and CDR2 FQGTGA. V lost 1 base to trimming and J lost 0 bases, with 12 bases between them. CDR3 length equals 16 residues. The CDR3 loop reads CASSLSTVLVNTEAFF. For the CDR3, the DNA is TGTGCCAGCAGCTTAAGCACGGTGCTTGTGAACACTGAAGCTTTCTTT.

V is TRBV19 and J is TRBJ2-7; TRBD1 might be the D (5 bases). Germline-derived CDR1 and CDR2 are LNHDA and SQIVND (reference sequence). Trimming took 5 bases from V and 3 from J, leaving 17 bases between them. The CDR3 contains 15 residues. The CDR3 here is CASSPVNLGHYEQYF. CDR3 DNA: TGTGCCAGTAGTCCGGTTAACCTAGGACACTACGAGCAGTACTTC.

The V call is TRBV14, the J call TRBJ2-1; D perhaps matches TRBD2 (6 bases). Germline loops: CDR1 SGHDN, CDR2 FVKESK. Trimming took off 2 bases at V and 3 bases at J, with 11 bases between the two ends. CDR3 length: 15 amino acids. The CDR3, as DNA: TGTGCCAGCAGCCAACTAGGGCGGGGCTACAATGAGCAGTTCTTC. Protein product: CASSQLGRGYNEQFF.